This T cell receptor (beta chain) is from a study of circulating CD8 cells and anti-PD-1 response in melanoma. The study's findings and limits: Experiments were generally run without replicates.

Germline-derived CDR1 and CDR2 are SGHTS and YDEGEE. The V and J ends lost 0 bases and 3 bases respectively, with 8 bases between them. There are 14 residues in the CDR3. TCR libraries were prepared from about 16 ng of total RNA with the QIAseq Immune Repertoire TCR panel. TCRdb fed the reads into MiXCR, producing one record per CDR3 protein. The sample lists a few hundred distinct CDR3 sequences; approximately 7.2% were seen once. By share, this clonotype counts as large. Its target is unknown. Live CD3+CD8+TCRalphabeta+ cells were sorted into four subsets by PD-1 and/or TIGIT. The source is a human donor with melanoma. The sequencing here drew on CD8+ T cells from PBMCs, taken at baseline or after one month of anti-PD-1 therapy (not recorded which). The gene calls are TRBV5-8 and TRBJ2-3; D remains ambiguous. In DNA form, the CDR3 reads TGTGCCAGCAGCTTGGAGGGTGGGACAGATACGCAGTATTTT. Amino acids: CASSLEGGTDTQYF.